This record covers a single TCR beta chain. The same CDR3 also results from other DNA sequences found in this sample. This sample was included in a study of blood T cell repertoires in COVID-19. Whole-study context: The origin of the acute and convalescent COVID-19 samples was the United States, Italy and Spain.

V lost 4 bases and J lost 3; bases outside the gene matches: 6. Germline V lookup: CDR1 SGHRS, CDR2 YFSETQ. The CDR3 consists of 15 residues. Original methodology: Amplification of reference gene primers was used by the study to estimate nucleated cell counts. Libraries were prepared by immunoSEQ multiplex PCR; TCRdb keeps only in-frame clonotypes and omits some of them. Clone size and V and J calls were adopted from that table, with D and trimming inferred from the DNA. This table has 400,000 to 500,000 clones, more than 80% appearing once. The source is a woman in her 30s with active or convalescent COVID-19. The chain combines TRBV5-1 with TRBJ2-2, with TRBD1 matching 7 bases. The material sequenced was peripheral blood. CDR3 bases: TGCGCCAGCAGCCCAGGGGACAGAGACACCGGGGAGCTGTTTTTT. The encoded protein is CASSPGDRDTGELFF.